Listed below are T cell receptor beta chains from one sample, sequenced in a study of OX40 agonist ivuxolimab in advanced cancers. Data came from immunoSEQ multiplex PCR; TCRdb stores just in-frame clones and leaves some out. This sample has some 150,000 clones, with about 93% found just once. Material: CD4+ or CD8+ T cells sorted from blood, obtained in a trial of the OX40 agonist ivuxolimab. The origin of the receptors is an adult with an advanced solid tumor such as melanoma, head and neck, liver or kidney cancer. The CDR3 runs from the conserved cysteine through the conserved F or W. The order of the fields is V gene, J gene, clone size, D gene, CDR3 protein, CDR3 DNA. D genes are given only for firm matches. Clone size is not always given. Where it is, it says once, few, many or a class for expanded clones.

V: TRBV28; J: TRBJ1-3; size: NA; D: NA; CDR3: CASRLRSGTIYF; DNA: TGTGCCAGCAGGCTCCGGTCTGGCACCATATATTTT
V: TRBV15; J: TRBJ1-1; size: few; D: TRBD1; CDR3: CATRTGGERTEAFF; DNA: TGTGCCACCCGGACAGGGGGCGAGAGGACTGAAGCTTTCTTT
V: TRBV7-9; J: TRBJ2-1; size: NA; D: NA; CDR3: CASSSGTWGNEQFF; DNA: TGTGCCAGCAGCTCCGGGACTTGGGGCAATGAGCAGTTCTTC
V: TRBV9; J: TRBJ1-3; size: NA; D: NA; CDR3: CASSPRQATGNTIYF; DNA: TGTGCCAGCAGCCCAAGACAGGCCACTGGAAACACCATATATTTT
V: TRBV13; J: TRBJ2-6; size: NA; D: TRBD2; CDR3: CASSLIGTISTSSGANVLTF; DNA: TGTGCCAGCAGCCTCATCGGGACTATTTCCACCTCTTCTGGGGCCAACGTCCTGACTTTC
V: TRBV4-1; J: TRBJ2-7; size: NA; D: NA; CDR3: CASSQGRTGSYEQYF; DNA: TGCGCCAGCAGCCAAGGCAGGACGGGCTCCTACGAGCAGTACTTC
V: TRBV6-5; J: TRBJ2-5; size: NA; D: NA; CDR3: CASSYIGETQYF; DNA: TGTGCCAGCAGTTACATTGGGGAGACCCAGTACTTC
V: TRBV18; J: TRBJ2-5; size: NA; D: NA; CDR3: CASSWRLETQYF; DNA: TGTGCCAGCTCATGGAGGTTGGAGACCCAGTACTTC
V: TRBV19; J: TRBJ2-7; size: NA; D: NA; CDR3: CASSGPSHYEQYF; DNA: TGTGCCAGTAGTGGACCCTCCCACTACGAGCAGTACTTC
V: TRBV6-5; J: TRBJ1-1; size: NA; D: NA; CDR3: CASINRPVNTEAFF; DNA: TGTGCCAGCATAAACCGACCGGTGAACACTGAAGCTTTCTTT
V: TRBV19; J: TRBJ2-1; size: NA; D: TRBD2; CDR3: CASSRFTVAGNNEQFF; DNA: TGTGCCAGTAGTAGGTTTACGGTAGCGGGAAACAATGAGCAGTTCTTC
V: TRBV5-1; J: TRBJ1-1; size: NA; D: NA; CDR3: CASSGEGLEEAFF; DNA: TGCGCCAGCAGCGGGGAGGGCCTAGAAGAAGCTTTCTTT
V: TRBV6-5; J: TRBJ2-3; size: NA; D: NA; CDR3: CASSYSVGAGDTQYF; DNA: TGTGCCAGCAGTTACTCTGTCGGGGCGGGAGATACGCAGTATTTT
V: TRBV7-9; J: TRBJ2-5; size: NA; D: TRBD2; CDR3: CASSFWTSGETQYF; DNA: TGTGCCAGCAGCTTCTGGACTAGCGGAGAGACCCAGTACTTC
V: TRBV6-6; J: TRBJ1-3; size: NA; D: TRBD1; CDR3: CASRDTGVSGNTIYF; DNA: TGTGCCAGCAGAGACACAGGGGTATCTGGAAACACCATATATTTT
V: TRBV27; J: TRBJ2-6; size: NA; D: NA; CDR3: CASSLNSDVDVLTF; DNA: TGTGCCAGCAGTTTAAACAGCGACGTTGACGTCCTGACTTTC
V: TRBV18; J: TRBJ1-2; size: once; D: NA; CDR3: CASSPPGGGYTF; DNA: TGTGCCAGCTCACCACCTGGGGGAGGCTACACCTTC
V: TRBV18; J: TRBJ2-5; size: NA; D: NA; CDR3: CASSPPTLVETQYF; DNA: TGTGCCAGCTCACCACCGACCCTAGTCGAGACCCAGTACTTC
V: TRBV5-4; J: TRBJ1-1; size: NA; D: NA; CDR3: CASSLGHPNTEAFF; DNA: TGTGCCAGCAGCTTGGGACACCCCAACACTGAAGCTTTCTTT
V: TRBV6-1; J: TRBJ1-5; size: NA; D: NA; CDR3: CASSDGALNQPQHF; DNA: TGTGCCAGCAGTGACGGGGCCCTCAATCAGCCCCAGCATTTT
V: TRBV11-3; J: TRBJ2-7; size: NA; D: NA; CDR3: CASSLDRGHEQYF; DNA: TGTGCCAGCAGCTTAGACAGAGGCCACGAGCAGTACTTC
V: TRBV5-6; J: TRBJ2-5; size: NA; D: TRBD1; CDR3: CASSWPGTGKETQYF; DNA: TGTGCCAGCAGCTGGCCCGGGACAGGGAAAGAGACCCAGTACTTC
V: TRBV7-9; J: TRBJ2-2; size: NA; D: NA; CDR3: CASRRGTLNTGELFF; DNA: TGTGCCAGCAGGCGCGGGACACTGAACACCGGGGAGCTGTTTTTT
V: TRBV11-2; J: TRBJ1-2; size: NA; D: NA; CDR3: CASSEIQGGYTF; DNA: TGTGCCAGCAGCGAGATACAGGGTGGCTACACCTTC
V: TRBV12-2; J: TRBJ1-5; size: NA; D: NA; CDR3: CARPVQPQHF; DNA: TGTGCAAGACCGGTTCAGCCCCAGCATTTT
V: TRBV7-2; J: TRBJ2-2; size: NA; D: TRBD2; CDR3: CASSANPPAGGDTGELFF; DNA: TGTGCCAGCAGCGCCAACCCCCCAGCGGGAGGTGACACCGGGGAGCTGTTTTTT
V: TRBV6-5; J: TRBJ2-7; size: NA; D: NA; CDR3: CASSQRTDSYEQYF; DNA: TGTGCCAGCAGTCAACGGACGGACTCCTACGAGCAGTACTTC
V: TRBV28; J: TRBJ1-5; size: NA; D: TRBD1; CDR3: CASRPGQGVIPQHF; DNA: TGTGCCAGCAGGCCGGGACAGGGTGTAATACCCCAGCATTTT
V: TRBV15; J: TRBJ2-5; size: NA; D: TRBD2; CDR3: CATSREGLAGVQETQYF; DNA: TGTGCCACCAGCAGAGAGGGACTAGCGGGGGTCCAAGAGACCCAGTACTTC
V: TRBV6-1; J: TRBJ1-5; size: NA; D: TRBD1; CDR3: CASRYRDRDNQPQHF; DNA: TGTGCCAGCAGGTACCGGGACAGGGACAATCAGCCCCAGCATTTT
V: TRBV6-6; J: TRBJ1-6; size: NA; D: NA; CDR3: CASSYRGSNSPLHF; DNA: TGTGCCAGCAGTTACAGGGGCTCTAATTCACCCCTCCACTTT
V: TRBV7-2; J: TRBJ1-5; size: NA; D: NA; CDR3: CASSLVSSSNQPQHF; DNA: TGTGCCAGCAGCTTAGTTTCTAGTAGCAATCAGCCCCAGCATTTT
V: TRBV10-3; J: TRBJ2-5; size: NA; D: NA; CDR3: CAISDRGIQETQYF; DNA: TGTGCCATCAGTGATCGGGGGATCCAAGAGACCCAGTACTTC
V: TRBV18; J: TRBJ1-2; size: NA; D: NA; CDR3: CASSPPSESEGYTF; DNA: TGTGCCAGCTCACCACCAAGCGAGTCCGAGGGCTACACCTTC
V: TRBV2; J: TRBJ1-1; size: NA; D: TRBD1; CDR3: CASGQQGKTEAFF; DNA: TGTGCCAGCGGACAACAGGGGAAAACTGAAGCTTTCTTT
V: TRBV5-1; J: TRBJ1-2; size: NA; D: NA; CDR3: CASSLEGMIVDTF; DNA: TGCGCCAGCAGCTTGGAAGGGATGATCGTAGACACCTTC
V: TRBV6-5; J: TRBJ1-3; size: NA; D: NA; CDR3: CASSLNSRAGVYF; DNA: TGTGCCAGCAGTTTAAATAGCAGGGCCGGAGTATATTTT
V: TRBV29-1; J: TRBJ2-7; size: NA; D: NA; CDR3: CSVEKGGYEQYF; DNA: TGCAGCGTTGAAAAGGGGGGGTACGAGCAGTACTTC
V: TRBV6-5; J: TRBJ2-3; size: NA; D: TRBD2; CDR3: CASRDRGVGTDTQYF; DNA: TGTGCCAGCAGAGACCGGGGGGTGGGCACAGATACGCAGTATTTT
V: TRBV6-1; J: TRBJ2-1; size: NA; D: TRBD2; CDR3: CASRLTSNNEQFF; DNA: TGTGCCAGCCGACTGACTAGCAACAATGAGCAGTTCTTC
V: TRBV7-8; J: TRBJ1-1; size: NA; D: NA; CDR3: CASSFGRDTEAFF; DNA: TGTGCCAGCAGCTTCGGACGGGACACTGAAGCTTTCTTT
V: TRBV19; J: TRBJ1-6; size: NA; D: NA; CDR3: CASSNVGVGRSPLHF; DNA: TGTGCCAGTAGCAATGTTGGGGTCGGAAGATCACCCCTCCACTTT
V: TRBV7-2; J: TRBJ1-5; size: NA; D: NA; CDR3: CASSGPGTYQPQHF; DNA: TGTGCCAGCAGCGGACCCGGCACCTATCAGCCCCAGCATTTT
V: TRBV9; J: TRBJ1-1; size: NA; D: NA; CDR3: CASSVHRADTEAFF; DNA: TGTGCCAGCAGCGTACACAGGGCTGACACTGAAGCTTTCTTT
V: TRBV18; J: TRBJ2-1; size: NA; D: NA; CDR3: CASSPQGKNEQFF; DNA: TGTGCCAGCTCACCACAGGGCAAGAATGAGCAGTTCTTC
V: TRBV9; J: TRBJ1-6; size: NA; D: TRBD1; CDR3: CASGDRVGSPLHF; DNA: TGTGCCAGCGGGGACAGGGTTGGTTCACCCCTCCACTTT